This TCR beta chain was observed in a study of cytomegalovirus exposure and HLA in healthy donors. Study-wide background: The roughly 100 million unique TCR beta sequences, from roughly 170 million T cells, were found by an earlier analysis.

PCR used 60 Vbeta primers and 13 Jbeta primers. Sequenced by immunoSEQ multiplex PCR; TCRdb stores in-frame clones only, minus some. The repertoire has approximately 110,000 clones, less than 90% of them found once; the top ten carry 0.24%. Germline lookup yields CDR1 MNHEY and CDR2 SMNVEV (reference sequence). There are 13 residues in the CDR3. The germline V and J ends were trimmed by 8 bases and 5 bases, with 15 bases remaining between them. The V gene is TRBV27, the J gene TRBJ1-2, with D perhaps TRBD1 (5 bases). The clonotype comes from a man aged 45-65 years in good health and CMV-seronegative. Sequencing was performed on PBMCs. This chain's CDR3 is CASSRSGGYGYTF. The DNA for the CDR3 is TGTGCCAGCTCGCGGAGCGGGGGGTATGGCTACACCTTC.